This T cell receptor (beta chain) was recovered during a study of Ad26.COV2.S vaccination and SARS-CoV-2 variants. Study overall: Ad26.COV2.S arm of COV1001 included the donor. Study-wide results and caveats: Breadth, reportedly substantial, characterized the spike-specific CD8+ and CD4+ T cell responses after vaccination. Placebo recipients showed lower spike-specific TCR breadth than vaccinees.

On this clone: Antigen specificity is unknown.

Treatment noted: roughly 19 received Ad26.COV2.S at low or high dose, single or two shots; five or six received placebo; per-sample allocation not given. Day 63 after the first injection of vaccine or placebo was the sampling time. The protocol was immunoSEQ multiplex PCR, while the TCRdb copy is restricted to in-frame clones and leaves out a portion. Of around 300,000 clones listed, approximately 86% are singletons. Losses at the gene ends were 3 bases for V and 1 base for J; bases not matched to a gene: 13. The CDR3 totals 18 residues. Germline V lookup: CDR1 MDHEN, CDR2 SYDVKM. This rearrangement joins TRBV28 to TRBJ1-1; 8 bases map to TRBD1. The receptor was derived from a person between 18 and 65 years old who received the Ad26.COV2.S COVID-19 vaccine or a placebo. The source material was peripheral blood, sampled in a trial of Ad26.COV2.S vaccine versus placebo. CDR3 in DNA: TGTGCCAGCAGTTTGGGGAGCAGGGGGCCTGTTAGGAACACTGAAGCTTTCTTT. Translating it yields CASSLGSRGPVRNTEAFF.